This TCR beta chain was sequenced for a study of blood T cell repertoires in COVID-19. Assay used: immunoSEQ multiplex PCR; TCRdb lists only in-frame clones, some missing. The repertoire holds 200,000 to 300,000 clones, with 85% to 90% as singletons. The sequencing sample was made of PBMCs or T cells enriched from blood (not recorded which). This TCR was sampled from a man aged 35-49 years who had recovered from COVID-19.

The CDR3 region is CASSPGGAGQPQHF. CDR3 bases: TGTGCCAGCAGCCCAGGGGGCGCAGGACAGCCCCAGCATTTT. The J gene is TRBJ1-5, the V gene TRBV7-4; TRBD1 matches 8 bases. Looked up from germline, CDR1 is SGHVT and CDR2 is SQSDAQ. This CDR3 comprises 14 residues. After removal of 5 bases from V and 7 bases from J, the junction contained 7 bases not matched to a gene.